Below are 3 T cell receptor beta chains sequenced from a single sample in a study of OX40 agonist ivuxolimab in advanced cancers. Clones were sequenced by immunoSEQ multiplex PCR, and TCRdb holds only the in-frame ones, with some missing. Among 55,000 to 70,000 clones listed, approximately 83% were seen once. The sequencing here drew on CD4+ or CD8+ T cells sorted from blood, taken in a trial of the OX40 agonist ivuxolimab. The receptors stem from an adult with an advanced solid tumor such as melanoma, head and neck, liver or kidney cancer.

This clone turned up a few times. The V call is TRBV5-1, the J call TRBJ2-5, with TRBD2 identical over 8 bases. Trimming at V came to 7 bases and at J to 1 base, leaving 6 bases not matched to a gene. Germline CDR1 and CDR2: SGHRS and YFSETQ. CDR3 length: 14 amino acids. The CDR3 spells CASQRGTGQETQYF. For the CDR3, the DNA is TGCGCCAGCCAGCGGGGGACGGGCCAAGAGACCCAGTACTTC. The complete variable domain, with remaining parts taken from reference TRBV5-1 and TRBJ2-5, reads KAGVTQTPRYLIKTRGQQVTLSCSPISGHRSVSWYQQTPGQGLQFLFEYFSETQRNKGNFPGRFSGRQFSNSRSEMNVSTLELGDSALYLCASQRGTGQETQYFGPGTRLLVL.

This clone was counted a single time. The CDR3 region is CASSLDSGNSPLHF. DNA of the CDR3: TGTGCCAGCAGCTTGGATTCAGGGAATTCACCCCTCCACTTT. V gene TRBV5-4 combines with J gene TRBJ1-6; weak D call: TRBD1 (5 bases). Trimming stripped 0 bases from V and 7 bases from J, with 8 bases between. The CDR3 loop spans 14 amino acids. Germline V CDR1 and CDR2: SGHNT, YYREEE (reference sequence).

Here the CDR3 reads CASSAQRPIGNQPQHF. CDR3 nucleotide sequence: TGTGCCAGCAGTGCCCAAAGACCGATAGGCAATCAGCCCCAGCATTTT. The chain has TRBV27 and TRBJ1-5, with D hard to call. The CDR3 is 16 amino acids. V gave up 5 bases and J gave up 2 bases, with 16 bases separating them. The germline gives CDR1 MNHEY, CDR2 SMNVEV (reference sequence).